This T cell receptor (beta chain) came from a study of blood T cell repertoires in COVID-19. At the level of the study: The study drew acute and convalescent COVID-19 samples from the United States, Italy and Spain. T cells, B-cell-depleted T cells, or PBMCs supplied cDNA or gDNA.

V was cut by 4 bases and J by 2 bases, with 15 bases left in between. The CDR3 has 15 amino acids. Germline assignment: CDR1 LGHNT and CDR2 FRNRAP. Authors' data handling: Estimated nucleated cell counts came from reference gene primer amplification. Sequencing was performed with immunoSEQ multiplex PCR; in TCRdb, only in-frame clones are kept and a portion is missing. That table furnishes V, J and clone size, whereas the DNA furnished D and trimming. The table shows tens of thousands of clones, with around 90% occurring only once. The sequence derives from a woman older than 75 with active COVID-19. The sample was peripheral blood. The rearrangement joins TRBV12-5 to TRBJ2-7; D might be TRBD1 (8 bases). The CDR3 sequence is CASGSGQGGTYEQYF. As DNA, the CDR3 is TGTGCTAGTGGTTCCGGACAGGGAGGGACCTACGAGCAGTACTTC.